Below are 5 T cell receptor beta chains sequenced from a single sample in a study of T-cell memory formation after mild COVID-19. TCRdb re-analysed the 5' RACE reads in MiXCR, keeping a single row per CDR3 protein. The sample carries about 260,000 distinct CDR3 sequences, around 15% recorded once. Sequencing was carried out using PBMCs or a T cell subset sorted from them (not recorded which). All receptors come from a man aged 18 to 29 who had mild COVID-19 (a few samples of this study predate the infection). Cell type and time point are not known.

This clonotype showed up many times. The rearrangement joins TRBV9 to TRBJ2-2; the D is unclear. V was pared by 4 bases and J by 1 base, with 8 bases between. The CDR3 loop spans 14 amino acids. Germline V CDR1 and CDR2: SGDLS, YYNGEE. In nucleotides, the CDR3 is TGTGCCAGCAGCCCGGCAGTGAACACCGGGGAGCTGTTTTTT. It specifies CASSPAVNTGELFF.

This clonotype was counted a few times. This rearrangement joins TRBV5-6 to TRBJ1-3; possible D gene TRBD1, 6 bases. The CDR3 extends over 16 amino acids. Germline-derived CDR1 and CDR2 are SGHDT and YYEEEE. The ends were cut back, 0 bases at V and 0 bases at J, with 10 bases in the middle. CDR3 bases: TGTGCCAGCAGCTTGGTTGGGGGCTACTCTGGAAACACCATATATTTT. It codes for CASSLVGGYSGNTIYF.

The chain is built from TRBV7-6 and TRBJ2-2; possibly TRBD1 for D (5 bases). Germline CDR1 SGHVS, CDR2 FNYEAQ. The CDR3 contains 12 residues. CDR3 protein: CAWQGESGELFF. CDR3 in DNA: TGTGCATGGCAGGGCGAATCCGGGGAGCTGTTTTTT.

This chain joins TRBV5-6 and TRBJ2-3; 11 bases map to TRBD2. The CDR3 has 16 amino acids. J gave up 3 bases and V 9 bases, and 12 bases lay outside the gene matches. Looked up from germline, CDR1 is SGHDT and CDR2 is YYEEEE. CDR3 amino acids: CATKKLAGDATDTQYF. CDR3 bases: TGTGCCACAAAAAAACTAGCGGGAGATGCAACAGATACGCAGTATTTT. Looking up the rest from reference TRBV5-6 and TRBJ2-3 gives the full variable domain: DAGVTQSPTHLIKTRGQQVTLRCSPKSGHDTVSWYQQALGQGPQFIFQYYEEEERQRGNFPDRFSGHQFPNYSSELNVNALLLGDSALYLCATKKLAGDATDTQYFGPGTRLTVL.

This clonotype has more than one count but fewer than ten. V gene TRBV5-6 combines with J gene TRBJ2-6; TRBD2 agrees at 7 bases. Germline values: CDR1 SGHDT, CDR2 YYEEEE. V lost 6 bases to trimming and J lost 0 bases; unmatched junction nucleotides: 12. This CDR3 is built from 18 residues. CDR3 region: CASTRGVSDLSGANVLTF. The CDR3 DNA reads TGTGCCAGCACCCGGGGGGTTAGCGATCTCTCTGGGGCCAACGTCCTGACTTTC.